This entry lists 12 T cell receptor beta chains sequenced from one sample in a study of cytomegalovirus exposure and HLA in healthy donors. PCR amplification relied on 60 Vbeta primers (plus 13 Jbeta primers). Produced via immunoSEQ multiplex PCR; TCRdb's table is partial and in-frame only. The repertoire holds 180,000 or so clones, with 70% to 85% as singletons. The sequencing input was PBMCs. These receptors originate from a boy between 2 and 10 years old in good health and CMV-seronegative.

V and J are TRBV5-1 and TRBJ1-2, with 7 nucleotides matching TRBD1. CDR3 length: 13 amino acids. Per the germline V gene, CDR1 is SGHRS and CDR2 is YFSETQ. V was clipped by 0 bases and J by 6 bases; unmatched bases: 2. The CDR3 DNA follows: TGCGCCAGCAGCTTGGAACAGGGGAATGGCTACACCTTC. Translation: CASSLEQGNGYTF.

The chain uses TRBV27 and TRBJ1-1, with TRBD1 matching 10 bases. This CDR3 is 15 amino acids long. The ends lost 4 bases at V and 3 bases at J; junction bases unmatched: 5. Germline V gene lookup returns CDR1 MNHEY and CDR2 SMNVEV (reference sequence). This CDR3 reads CASSSRTGGYTEAFF. The CDR3 DNA sequence: TGTGCCAGCAGTTCCCGGACAGGGGGTTACACTGAAGCTTTCTTT.

V and J are TRBV7-9 and TRBJ1-5; 8 positions match TRBD1. Germline CDR1 is SEHNR and CDR2 is FQNEAQ (reference sequence). The ends lost 5 bases at V and 3 bases at J; junction bases unmatched: 12. The CDR3 runs 17 residues. In DNA, the CDR3 is TGTGCCAGCAGCCCAGGGGGAGGGACAGGCTACAATCAGCCCCAGCATTTT. Its translation: CASSPGGGTGYNQPQHF. Variable domain in full (rest from reference TRBV7-9 and TRBJ1-5): DTGVSQNPRHKITKRGQNVTFRCDPISEHNRLYWYRQTLGQGPEFLTYFQNEAQLEKSRLLSDRFSAERPKGSFSTLEIQRTEQGDSAMYLCASSPGGGTGYNQPQHFGDGTRLSIL.

This chain joins TRBV5-5 and TRBJ1-6; 10 nucleotides line up with TRBD1. There are 17 residues in the CDR3. Per germline, CDR1 SGHKS and CDR2 YYEKEE (reference sequence). V lost 0 bases to trimming and J lost 6 bases; unmatched junction nucleotides: 6. The CDR3 protein is CASSLVQRTGGNSPLHF. Written as DNA, the CDR3 is TGTGCCAGCAGCTTGGTCCAGCGGACAGGGGGTAATTCACCCCTCCACTTT.

The CDR3 sequence: CASSTDRVQPQHF. The CDR3 DNA is TGTGCCAGCAGTACGGACAGGGTCCAGCCCCAGCATTTT. The chain uses TRBV2 and TRBJ1-5; 8 bases align to TRBD1. Germline V lookup: CDR1 SNHLY, CDR2 FYNNEI. The CDR3 is 13 residues long. With 5 bases clipped from V and 7 bases from J, the junction kept 4 bases outside the gene matches.

This chain uses TRBV12-5 with TRBJ2-3; 7 bases match TRBD1. Germline lookup yields CDR1 LGHNT and CDR2 FRNRAP. The CDR3 extends over 14 amino acids. V was pared by 6 bases and J by 6 bases, with 9 bases of the junction left unmatched. The CDR3 sequence is CASGQGQMGDTQYF. CDR3 in DNA: TGTGCTAGTGGCCAGGGACAGATGGGGGATACGCAGTATTTT.

V is TRBV19 and J is TRBJ2-7; the match to TRBD1 covers 9 bases. V lost 4 bases, J lost 4 bases, and 8 bases stayed unmatched. Germline V gene lookup returns CDR1 LNHDA and CDR2 SQIVND (reference sequence). This CDR3 is built from 15 residues. CDR3 sequence: CASSKGGQGQYEQYF. DNA of the CDR3: TGTGCCAGTAGTAAGGGTGGACAGGGGCAGTACGAGCAGTACTTC.

This chain links TRBV5-1 with TRBJ1-1, with 8 bases identical to TRBD1. Per the germline V gene, CDR1 is SGHRS and CDR2 is YFSETQ. The CDR3 is 16 residues long. The V gene end was trimmed by 0 bases and the J gene end by 0 bases; junction bases not matched to a gene: 4. The CDR3 region is CASSLEGTGMNTEAFF. DNA of the CDR3: TGCGCCAGCAGCTTGGAAGGGACAGGCATGAACACTGAAGCTTTCTTT.

The V gene is TRBV7-2, the J gene TRBJ2-7, with 12 bases identical to TRBD2. This CDR3 has 16 amino acids. The germline V gene has CDR1 SGHTA and CDR2 FQGNSA. V was pared by 5 bases and J by 1 base, with 6 bases of the junction left unmatched. DNA for the CDR3: TGTGCCAGCAGCCCCGACCTAGCGGGGGGGTCCTACGAGCAGTACTTC. The encoded protein is CASSPDLAGGSYEQYF.

The chain links TRBV5-1 to TRBJ2-2, with TRBD1 as a possible D gene (6 bases). The CDR3 runs 15 residues. Germline V gives CDR1 SGHRS, CDR2 YFSETQ. Trimming cost V 4 bases and J 3 bases, with 13 bases left between them. The CDR3 region has the DNA TGCGCCAGCAGCCCCAGGGGTTGGGACACCGGGGAGCTGTTTTTT. This gives the protein CASSPRGWDTGELFF.

The chain joins TRBV4-2 to TRBJ1-1; D remains unclear. The CDR3 totals 16 residues. Germline V gives CDR1 LGHNA, CDR2 YNFKEQ. The ends were cut back, 1 base at V and 1 base at J, with 13 bases in the middle. CDR3 residues: CASSQGEGGRNTEAFF. The CDR3, as DNA: TGTGCCAGCAGCCAAGGGGAGGGCGGACGGAACACTGAAGCTTTCTTT.

CDR3 DNA: TGTGCCAGCAGCTTGACGAGTGAGGTGCAGTACTTC. This sequence encodes CASSLTSEVQYF. V usage is TRBV5-4 and J usage is TRBJ2-7; D gene unclear. This CDR3 has 12 residues. Germline-derived CDR1 and CDR2 are SGHNT and YYREEE (reference sequence). V was pared by 1 base and J by 9 bases, with 11 bases between. The whole variable domain, filled in from reference TRBV5-4 and TRBJ2-7, reads ETGVTQSPTHLIKTRGQQVTLRCSSQSGHNTVSWYQQALGQGPQFIFQYYREEENGRGNFPPRFSGLQFPNYSSELNVNALELDDSALYLCASSLTSEVQYFGPGTRLTVT.